Below, 21 T cell receptor beta chains from the same sample are listed, as sequenced in a study of regulatory T cells in long-lasting Graves disease. Combining iRepertoire HTBI primers with Arm-PCR of CDR3 regions, the authors built TCR beta libraries. TCRdb used MiXCR to reprocess the multiplex PCR reads, holding one entry per CDR3 protein. The sample contains 350,000 to 500,000 distinct CDR3 sequences, around 20% of which appear only once. Described time point: persistent/refractory GD, antithyroid drugs over 5 years with positive TRAb. TCR sequences were obtained from RNA taken from PBMCs. Source: peripheral blood mononuclear cells (PBMCs), taken when the disease was refractory, from a patient treated with antithyroid drugs. Source of these receptors: a female donor with Graves disease.

This clonotype was counted many times. V and J are TRBV28 and TRBJ1-5, with D hard to call. Germline values: CDR1 MDHEN, CDR2 SYDVKM. V was trimmed by 3 bases and J by 0 bases, leaving 6 bases between them. The CDR3 is 14 residues long. CDR3 loop: CASSLGTSNQPQHF. The CDR3 DNA is TGTGCCAGCAGTTTGGGCACTAGCAATCAGCCCCAGCATTTT.

In its sample, this clonotype was seen many times. The genes are TRBV6-1 and TRBJ2-1; D ambiguous. The CDR3 extends over 12 amino acids. The germline V gene encodes CDR1 MNHNS and CDR2 SASEGT. Deletions cut 1 base from V and 5 bases from J, with 3 bases between. The CDR3 sequence is CASSEVDNEQFF. The CDR3 nucleotides are TGTGCCAGCAGTGAAGTTGACAATGAGCAGTTCTTC.

The CDR3 coding sequence is TGTGCCAGCAGCCCTGACGTCCTGGTACAAGATACGCAGTATTTT. It translates to CASSPDVLVQDTQYF. The chain joins TRBV12-3 or TRBV12-4 to TRBJ2-3; D unresolved. The CDR3 runs to 15 residues. V lost 6 bases, J lost 5 bases, and 18 bases lay in between.

This clonotype was observed many times. The chain recombines TRBV28 with TRBJ2-5; D unresolved. Germline V CDR1 and CDR2: MDHEN, SYDVKM. V shed 6 bases and J shed 1 base, with 12 bases lying between them. The CDR3 is 14 amino acids. In nucleotides, the CDR3 is TGTGCCAGCAGGCCTATAGATAGCCAAGAGACCCAGTACTTC. Translation: CASRPIDSQETQYF. Full variable domain (missing parts from reference TRBV28 and TRBJ2-5): DVKVTQSSRYLVKRTGEKVFLECVQDMDHENMFWYRQDPGLGLRLIYFSYDVKMKEKGDIPEGYSVSREKKERFSLILESASTNQTSMYLCASRPIDSQETQYFGPGTRLLVL.

The gene calls are TRBV3-1 and TRBJ1-3; D is uncertain. The CDR3 is made up of 13 amino acids. The V gene's germline CDR1 is LGHDT and CDR2 YNNKEL (reference sequence). V lost 6 bases, J lost 2 bases, and 8 bases lay in between. CDR3 residues: CASRGSPGNTIYF. The CDR3 DNA is TGTGCCAGCAGGGGATCTCCTGGAAACACCATATATTTT.

The J gene is TRBJ2-1, the V gene TRBV6-9; 7 nucleotides match TRBD1. V shed 4 bases, J shed 4 bases, and the junction held 7 bases outside the gene matches. The germline gives CDR1 MNHGY, CDR2 SVAAGI. CDR3 length equals 15 residues. The CDR3 sequence is CASSSPTGSYNEQFF. The CDR3 DNA is TGTGCCAGCAGTTCCCCGACAGGGTCGTACAATGAGCAGTTCTTC.

V and J are TRBV10-3 and TRBJ1-4; no definite D call. V was cut by 3 bases and J by 6 bases, with 5 bases left in between. CDR3 length equals 12 residues. Germline-derived CDR1 and CDR2 are ENHRY and SYGVKD. This CDR3 is CAISDLDEKLFF. The CDR3 DNA is TGTGCCATCAGTGATTTGGATGAAAAACTGTTTTTT.

Many counts were recorded for this clonotype. V is TRBV28 and J is TRBJ2-5, with a tentative D call TRBD1 (5 bases). This CDR3 is built from 12 residues. The V gene's germline CDR1 is MDHEN and CDR2 SYDVKM. The germline V and J ends were trimmed by 5 bases and 7 bases, with 11 bases remaining between them. The CDR3 sequence is CASSPTTGTQYF. CDR3 coding DNA: TGTGCCAGCAGTCCTACTACAGGGACCCAGTACTTC.

The chain joins TRBV5-4 to TRBJ2-5; D call uncertain. Germline V gene sequence: CDR1 SGHNT, CDR2 YYREEE (reference sequence). The CDR3 has 14 amino acids. Trimming left V 4 bases short and J 2 bases short, with 12 bases between. CDR3 amino acids: CASSPSAGQETQYF. The CDR3 DNA follows: TGTGCCAGCAGCCCGTCGGCAGGACAAGAGACCCAGTACTTC. The full variable domain, completed using reference TRBV5-4 and TRBJ2-5, is ETGVTQSPTHLIKTRGQQVTLRCSSQSGHNTVSWYQQALGQGPQFIFQYYREEENGRGNFPPRFSGLQFPNYSSELNVNALELDDSALYLCASSPSAGQETQYFGPGTRLLVL.

This clonotype was recorded many times. The genes are TRBV6-5 and TRBJ2-2; D is ambiguous. The germline V gene encodes CDR1 MNHEY and CDR2 SVGAGI. Trimming pared 0 bases from V and 3 bases from J, leaving 14 bases between. The CDR3 runs 17 residues. DNA for the CDR3: TGTGCCAGCAGTTACTCCTGGTCAGGTCGGGACACCGGGGAGCTGTTTTTT. It specifies CASSYSWSGRDTGELFF.

This clonotype was seen a few times. The CDR3 nucleotides are TGCAGTGCTTCCTTAGGGTGGTTAGCGGGAGGCCCGGAGACCCAGTACTTC. It translates to CSASLGWLAGGPETQYF. The J gene is TRBJ2-5, the V gene TRBV20-1; 10 bases map to TRBD2. V lost 5 bases and J lost 5; bases outside the gene matches: 17. The germline gives CDR1 DFQATT, CDR2 SNEGSKA (reference sequence). There are 17 residues in the CDR3.

CDR3 bases: TGTGCCAGCAGCTCCCTCCTGGATGGCTACACCTTC. It yields the protein CASSSLLDGYTF. The V call is TRBV5-6, the J call TRBJ1-2, with unresolved D. CDR1 and CDR2 (germline): SGHDT, YYEEEE. The V and J ends lost 3 bases and 6 bases respectively, with 9 bases between them. This CDR3 is built from 12 residues.

In this sample, this clonotype turned up a few times. This chain uses TRBV7-3 with TRBJ2-5; D remains unclear. Looked up from germline, CDR1 is SGHTA and CDR2 is FQGTGA. The V end was cut by 1 base, the J end by 5 bases, with 14 bases between. This CDR3 spans 15 amino acids. CDR3 sequence reads: CASSLNSGIGETQYF. In nucleotides, the CDR3 is TGTGCCAGCAGCTTAAATTCAGGAATCGGGGAGACCCAGTACTTC.

This chain connects TRBV5-1 to TRBJ2-2; 8 nucleotides agree with TRBD1. The J segment lost 3 bases and the V segment lost 2 bases, leaving 3 bases of the junction unmatched. CDR3 length: 15 amino acids. CDR1 SGHRS and CDR2 YFSETQ come from the germline V gene. The CDR3 is CASSFEQGDTGELFF. CDR3 in DNA: TGCGCCAGCAGCTTCGAACAGGGGGACACCGGGGAGCTGTTTTTT.

As to this clonotype: A much larger clone differs by one base, so this may be a read error. This likely comes from a read error, as the CDR3 has no conserved phenylalanine or tryptophan at its end. V usage is TRBV5-1 and J usage is TRBJ1-2, with a weak D call TRBD1 (5 bases). V was cut by 3 bases and J by 2 bases, with 17 bases left in between. Germline assignment: CDR1 SGHRS and CDR2 YFSETQ. This CDR3 is built from 16 residues. In DNA form, the CDR3 reads TGCGCCAGCAGCTGGTCTGATGGGGGAACAAACTATGGCTACACCCTC. Translated, it gives CASSWSDGGTNYGYTL.

The rearrangement uses TRBV25-1 and TRBJ2-5, with TRBD1 identical over 7 bases. V dropped 6 bases and J dropped 1; count of bases not matched to a gene: 8. The germline V gene has CDR1 MGHDK and CDR2 SYGVNS. The CDR3 covers 15 residues. The CDR3, as DNA: TGTGCCAGCAGCTCCACGACAGGGTTCCAAGAGACCCAGTACTTC. It yields the protein CASSSTTGFQETQYF.

This clonotype was seen many times. V gene TRBV13 combines with J gene TRBJ1-2; 7 bases fit TRBD1. V trimming: 3 bases; J trimming: 5 bases; junction bases outside the gene matches: 9. Looked up from germline, CDR1 is PRHDT and CDR2 is FYEKMQ (reference sequence). The CDR3 totals 15 residues. In DNA form, the CDR3 reads TGTGCCAGCAGCTTTTATGAGGAGACAGGGTATGGCTACACCTTC. Translating gives CASSFYEETGYGYTF.

This clonotype came up a few times. The chain combines TRBV5-1 with TRBJ2-7; D is possibly TRBD1 (6 bases). Germline CDR1 reads SGHRS; CDR2 reads YFSETQ. V lost 4 bases, J lost 2 bases, and 16 bases lay in between. The CDR3 spans 15 residues. The CDR3 nucleotides are TGCGCCAGCAGCAGTGGACAGACCACCCCCTACGAGCAGTACTTC. Translating it yields CASSSGQTTPYEQYF.

Turning to this clonotype: One junction end disagrees with the germline gene, perhaps due to a read error. The chain uses TRBV3-1 and TRBJ1-1; the D gene is possibly TRBD1 (6 bases). CDR3 length equals 14 residues. CDR1 and CDR2 (germline): LGHDT, YNNKEL (reference sequence). CDR3: CTSSIGGTYTEAFF. The CDR3 nucleotides are TGTACCAGCAGCATAGGGGGTACCTACACTGAAGCTTTCTTT. Full variable domain (remainder filled in from reference TRBV3-1 and TRBJ1-1): DTAVSQTPKYLVTQMGNDKSIKCEQNLGHDTMYWYKQDSKKFLKIMFSYNNKELIINETVPNRFSPKSPDKAHLNLHINSLELGDSAVYFCTSSIGGTYTEAFFGQGTRLTVV.

Many counts were recorded for this clonotype. The rearrangement links TRBV11-2 to TRBJ2-3, with D maybe TRBD2 (5 bases). The CDR3 extends over 17 amino acids. Germline V gene data show CDR1 as SGHAT and CDR2 as FQNNGV. Deletions cut 5 bases from V and 2 bases from J, with 20 bases between. The CDR3 protein is CASSLVRGVRITDTQYF. The CDR3 region has the DNA TGTGCCAGCAGCCTGGTCCGGGGTGTAAGAATCACAGATACGCAGTATTTT.

This clonotype was found many times. The gene calls are TRBV12-3 or TRBV12-4 and TRBJ2-7, with D hard to call. CDR3 size: 14 residues. Deletions cut 4 bases from V and 4 bases from J, with 14 bases between. The CDR3 DNA sequence: TGTGCCAGCAGTTCCCCAGAGAACCATTACGAGCAGTACTTC. Encoded protein: CASSSPENHYEQYF.